One and the same sample provided the 21 T cell receptor beta chains below, sequenced in a study of cytomegalovirus exposure and HLA in healthy donors. The PCR had 60 Vbeta and 13 Jbeta primers. Profiling relied on immunoSEQ multiplex PCR, and the TCRdb table lists in-frame clones only, not all of them. The sample has 95,000 to 150,000 clones; about four fifths are singletons. The sample was PBMCs. These TCRs come from a woman aged 55 to 70 in good health and CMV-seropositive.

The chain recombines TRBV27 with TRBJ2-5; 9 nucleotides match TRBD1. The better agreement between TRBJ2-7 and the DNA end casts doubt on the J call. This CDR3 is 14 amino acids long. Germline CDR1 is MNHEY and CDR2 is SMNVEV (reference sequence). In DNA, the CDR3 is TGTGCCAGCAGTAAACAGGGGGCAGGGTACGAGCAGTACTTC. Translated, it gives CASSKQGAGYEQYF.

The genes are TRBV5-1 and TRBJ2-2; D is unclear. Germline loops: CDR1 SGHRS, CDR2 YFSETQ. This CDR3 region has 15 residues. Between the trimmed V and J ends, which lost 0 bases and 1 base, there was a span of 7 bases. DNA of the CDR3: TGCGCCAGCAGCTTGGATTCTGTGAACACCGGGGAGCTGTTTTTT. Translating it yields CASSLDSVNTGELFF.

The J gene is TRBJ1-5, the V gene TRBV4-1; TRBD1 matches 7 bases. This CDR3 contains 15 residues. Germline V gene lookup returns CDR1 MGHRA and CDR2 YSYEKL. V was clipped by 1 base and J by 5 bases; unmatched bases: 5. CDR3 nucleotides: TGCGCCAGCAGCCAAGTAACAGGGGTAGATCAGCCCCAGCATTTT. Translated, it gives CASSQVTGVDQPQHF.

In DNA, the CDR3 is TGTGCCAGCAGCCGTTCAGAGAACACCGGGGAGCTGTTTTTT. Its translation: CASSRSENTGELFF. This chain joins TRBV7-9 and TRBJ2-2, with no clear D. Germline assignment: CDR1 SEHNR and CDR2 FQNEAQ (reference sequence). The CDR3 is 14 amino acids. V was clipped by 5 bases and J by 1 base, with 8 bases between them.

The chain is built from TRBV5-1 and TRBJ2-5, with TRBD2 matching over 9 bases. V was pared by 2 bases and J by 2 bases, with 7 bases of the junction left unmatched. The CDR3 sequence is 16 residues long. CDR1 is SGHRS and CDR2 is YFSETQ in the germline V gene. CDR3 in amino acids: CASSLASGALQETQYF. The DNA of the CDR3 is TGCGCCAGCAGCTTAGCTAGCGGGGCCTTACAAGAGACCCAGTACTTC.

The chain combines TRBV27 with TRBJ2-7; D might be TRBD1 (5 bases). The V end was cut by 3 bases, the J end by 2 bases, with 8 bases between. CDR1 MNHEY and CDR2 SMNVEV come from the germline V gene (reference sequence). There are 13 residues in the CDR3. CDR3 amino acids: CASSFRAAYEQYF. As DNA, the CDR3 is TGTGCCAGCAGTTTCAGGGCCGCCTACGAGCAGTACTTC.

This clone appeared a few times. The rearrangement uses TRBV7-9 and TRBJ1-1; tentative D call: TRBD1 (6 bases). The CDR3 consists of 12 residues. CDR1 SEHNR and CDR2 FQNEAQ come from the germline V gene (reference sequence). V was pared by 4 bases and J by 3 bases, with 6 bases between. The CDR3 DNA follows: TGTGCCAGCAGCTACAGGGACACTGAAGCTTTCTTT. Translated: CASSYRDTEAFF.

This chain connects TRBV5-1 to TRBJ1-3, with D unresolved. Germline V gene sequence: CDR1 SGHRS, CDR2 YFSETQ. The CDR3 sequence is 14 residues long. With 5 bases removed from V and 4 bases from J, the gap between germline ends came to 13 bases. This CDR3 is CASSPGSGGNTIYF. The CDR3 bases are TGCGCCAGCAGTCCCGGGTCGGGAGGAAACACCATATATTTT.

The rearrangement uses TRBV7-2 and TRBJ2-2; perhaps TRBD1 as D (5 bases). The CDR3 is 16 amino acids. CDR1 SGHTA and CDR2 FQGNSA come from the germline V gene. Between the trimmed V and J ends, which lost 2 bases and 1 base, there was a span of 11 bases. The CDR3 DNA reads as TGTGCCAGCAGCTTAATTGCAGGGCTGAACACCGGGGAGCTGTTTTTT. Its translation is CASSLIAGLNTGELFF.

The rearrangement uses TRBV10-3 and TRBJ1-1; 8 nucleotides line up with TRBD1. There are 17 residues in the CDR3. J gave up 4 bases and V 0 bases, and 10 bases lay outside the gene matches. The germline V gene encodes CDR1 ENHRY and CDR2 SYGVKD. DNA for the CDR3: TGTGCCATCAGTGAGTCTCAGGGGGCGGTTCAAAGCACTGAAGCTTTCTTT. Amino acid sequence: CAISESQGAVQSTEAFF.

V and J are TRBV4-1 and TRBJ2-7, with TRBD2 identical over 10 bases. The V gene end was trimmed by 3 bases and the J gene end by 3 bases; junction bases not matched to a gene: 5. Germline CDR1 MGHRA, CDR2 YSYEKL. CDR3 length equals 15 residues. The CDR3 coding sequence is TGCGCCAGCAGCCAGACTAGCGGGCGATTCTACGAGCAGTACTTC. This codes for CASSQTSGRFYEQYF.

J is TRBJ2-7 and V is TRBV7-2; D possibly corresponds to TRBD2 (7 bases). The length of the CDR3 is 14 residues. Between the trimmed V and J ends, which lost 4 bases and 0 bases, there was a span of 10 bases. Germline CDR1 reads SGHTA; CDR2 reads FQGNSA. The CDR3 DNA is TGTGCCAGCAGCTATGCGGGGGCCTCCTACGAGCAGTACTTC. This gives the protein CASSYAGASYEQYF.

The J gene is TRBJ1-1, the V gene TRBV4-1; 10 bases are a match to TRBD1. Germline V CDR1 and CDR2: MGHRA, YSYEKL. V lost 0 bases to trimming and J lost 6 bases; unmatched junction nucleotides: 4. The CDR3 is 15 residues long. The CDR3 DNA reads as TGCGCCAGCAGCCAAGAAGACAGGGGGCGGGCTGAAGCTTTCTTT. It yields the protein CASSQEDRGRAEAFF.

The V gene is TRBV2, the J gene TRBJ2-2; D unresolved. This CDR3 region has 11 residues. CDR1 is SNHLY, CDR2 FYNNEI, per germline. Trimming pared 7 bases from V and 6 bases from J, leaving 6 bases between. DNA for the CDR3: TGTGCCAGCACCCTTTCCGGGGAGCTGTTTTTT. This translates into CASTLSGELFF.

This sequence joins TRBV30 and TRBJ1-6; TRBD1 matches at 9 bases. Per the germline V gene, CDR1 is GTSNPN and CDR2 is SVGIG (reference sequence). The V segment lost 3 bases and the J segment 7 bases; nucleotides outside the gene matches: 7. The CDR3 totals 15 residues. The CDR3 protein is CAWRAKGTGNSPLHF. Written as DNA, the CDR3 is TGTGCCTGGAGGGCGAAGGGGACAGGGAATTCACCCCTCCACTTT.

The DNA of the CDR3 is TGCGCCAGCAGCTTTACAGGGGAAACTGAAGCTTTCTTT. Residues: CASSFTGETEAFF. This chain links TRBV5-1 with TRBJ1-1, with TRBD1 matching over 7 bases. Trimming cost V 2 bases and J 5 bases; bases outside gene matches: 3. The CDR3 loop spans 13 amino acids. In germline, CDR1 is SGHRS, CDR2 YFSETQ. Variable domain in full (rest from reference TRBV5-1 and TRBJ1-1): KAGVTQTPRYLIKTRGQQVTLSCSPISGHRSVSWYQQTPGQGLQFLFEYFSETQRNKGNFPGRFSGRQFSNSRSEMNVSTLELGDSALYLCASSFTGETEAFFGQGTRLTVV.

This clone was seen more than once but under ten times. The chain couples TRBV15 to TRBJ2-3, with a weak D call TRBD2 (6 bases). The V end lost 3 bases, the J end lost 7 bases, and 11 bases lay between the germline ends. Germline CDR1 and CDR2: LNHNV and YYDKDF (reference sequence). The CDR3 has 13 amino acids. The CDR3 protein is CATSRGTVNTQYF. The CDR3 DNA reads as TGTGCCACCAGCAGGGGGACTGTTAATACGCAGTATTTT.

The chain uses TRBV27 and TRBJ2-5, with D tentatively TRBD2 (8 bases). V lost 3 bases and J 2 bases, leaving 25 bases between the germline ends. Germline-derived CDR1 and CDR2 are MNHEY and SMNVEV (reference sequence). The CDR3 sequence is 19 residues long. Here the CDR3 reads CASSFRGHGETSVQETQYF. The CDR3 DNA reads TGTGCCAGCAGTTTTAGGGGGCACGGCGAGACTAGCGTTCAAGAGACCCAGTACTTC.

This clone was recorded a few times. The CDR3: CAWSVTSVTEQYF. CDR3 bases: TGTGCCTGGAGTGTAACAAGCGTCACCGAGCAGTACTTC. The gene calls are TRBV30 and TRBJ2-7; D ambiguous. The CDR3 totals 13 residues. CDR1 and CDR2 from the germline V gene are GTSNPN and SVGIG (reference sequence). V lost 0 bases and J 6 bases, leaving 12 bases between the germline ends.

The V gene is TRBV9, the J gene TRBJ1-1, with 7 bases that match TRBD1. V trimming: 4 bases; J trimming: 0 bases; junction bases outside the gene matches: 9. The CDR3 spans 16 residues. From germline, CDR1 is SGDLS and CDR2 YYNGEE. This CDR3 is CASSLGTEVMNTEAFF. Written as DNA, the CDR3 is TGTGCCAGCAGCCTAGGGACAGAGGTAATGAACACTGAAGCTTTCTTT.

The V and J genes are TRBV7-9 and TRBJ2-1; no clear D gene. CDR1 SEHNR and CDR2 FQNEAQ come from the germline V gene (reference sequence). Trimming removed 0 bases at V and 7 bases at J, with 7 bases between. The CDR3 runs to 13 residues. This CDR3 is CASSLASRNEQFF. CDR3 DNA sequence: TGTGCCAGCAGCTTAGCGTCGAGGAATGAGCAGTTCTTC.